Listed below are T cell receptor beta chains from one sample, sequenced in a study of beta chain features in type 1 diabetes. TCRdb keeps only in-frame clones here, not all; method: immunoSEQ multiplex PCR. The table has about 260,000 clones, 20% to 25% seen once. Specimen: naive CD4+ T cells from blood. The receptor set was obtained from a woman in her twenties or thirties with type 1 diabetes. CDR3s include the opening cysteine and the closing phenylalanine or tryptophan. A D gene is named only where the DNA matches it firmly. Some rows have no size entry. The others give once, few or many, or a class for an expanded clone.

cdr3_aa: CSVDAGQGPPYEQYF; cdr3_nt: TGCAGCGTTGATGCCGGACAGGGGCCCCCCTACGAGCAGTACTTC; d_call: TRBD1; clone_size: NA; v_call: TRBV29-1; j_call: TRBJ2-7
cdr3_aa: CASSGLVPDTQYF; cdr3_nt: TGTGCCAGCAGTGGACTAGTCCCAGATACGCAGTATTTT; d_call: NA; clone_size: NA; v_call: TRBV6-1; j_call: TRBJ2-3
cdr3_aa: CASSQPGLRAYNEQFF; cdr3_nt: TGCGCCAGCAGCCAACCGGGACTAAGAGCGTACAATGAGCAGTTCTTC; d_call: TRBD2; clone_size: NA; v_call: TRBV4-1; j_call: TRBJ2-1
cdr3_aa: CSVLGAGNEKLFF; cdr3_nt: TGCAGCGTTTTGGGGGCGGGCAATGAAAAACTGTTTTTT; d_call: NA; clone_size: NA; v_call: TRBV29-1; j_call: TRBJ1-4
cdr3_aa: CASSLGERTGNEQFF; cdr3_nt: TGCGCCAGCAGCTTGGGGGAGCGGACGGGGAATGAGCAGTTCTTC; d_call: NA; clone_size: NA; v_call: TRBV5-1; j_call: TRBJ2-1
cdr3_aa: CASNLPGLAGAGELFF; cdr3_nt: TGCGCCAGCAATCTCCCGGGACTAGCGGGTGCCGGGGAGCTGTTTTTT; d_call: TRBD2; clone_size: NA; v_call: TRBV5-1; j_call: TRBJ2-2
cdr3_aa: CATRTSGTYEQYF; cdr3_nt: TGTGCCACCAGAACTAGCGGGACCTACGAGCAGTACTTC; d_call: TRBD2; clone_size: NA; v_call: TRBV15; j_call: TRBJ2-7
cdr3_aa: CSGEVNYGYTF; cdr3_nt: TGCAGTGGGGAGGTTAACTATGGCTACACCTTC; d_call: NA; clone_size: NA; v_call: TRBV20-1; j_call: TRBJ1-2
cdr3_aa: CSVVGSADTQYF; cdr3_nt: TGCAGCGTTGTTGGGAGCGCAGATACGCAGTATTTT; d_call: NA; clone_size: few; v_call: TRBV29-1; j_call: TRBJ2-3
cdr3_aa: CASSGGLAETQYF; cdr3_nt: TGTGCCAGCAGCGGTGGACTAGCTGAGACCCAGTACTTC; d_call: TRBD2; clone_size: few; v_call: TRBV28; j_call: TRBJ2-5
cdr3_aa: CATSRDLADNPGELFF; cdr3_nt: TGTGCCACCAGCAGAGATCTAGCGGATAATCCCGGGGAGCTGTTTTTT; d_call: TRBD2; clone_size: few; v_call: TRBV15; j_call: TRBJ2-2
cdr3_aa: CSVGQGANTEAFF; cdr3_nt: TGCAGCGTTGGACAGGGGGCGAACACTGAAGCTTTCTTT; d_call: TRBD1; clone_size: few; v_call: TRBV29-1; j_call: TRBJ1-1
cdr3_aa: CASSLDPGRYNEQFF; cdr3_nt: TGTGCCAGCAGCTTAGACCCGGGAAGATACAATGAGCAGTTCTTC; d_call: NA; clone_size: few; v_call: TRBV11-3; j_call: TRBJ2-1
cdr3_aa: CASSPGDSYNEQFF; cdr3_nt: TGCGCCAGCAGCCCGGGGGACTCTTACAATGAGCAGTTCTTC; d_call: NA; clone_size: NA; v_call: TRBV5-1; j_call: TRBJ2-1
cdr3_aa: CASGTRDVGQYF; cdr3_nt: TGTGCCAGCGGCACCCGGGATGTGGGCCAGTACTTC; d_call: NA; clone_size: few; v_call: TRBV5-6; j_call: TRBJ2-5
cdr3_aa: CATSRQASGQETQYF; cdr3_nt: TGTGCCACCAGCAGACAGGCTAGCGGACAAGAGACCCAGTACTTC; d_call: TRBD2; clone_size: NA; v_call: TRBV15; j_call: TRBJ2-5
cdr3_aa: CSLTGTSGPNEQFF; cdr3_nt: TGCAGCCTAACCGGGACTAGCGGTCCTAATGAGCAGTTCTTC; d_call: TRBD2; clone_size: few; v_call: TRBV29-1; j_call: TRBJ2-1
cdr3_aa: CATSRRLAASTDTQYF; cdr3_nt: TGTGCCACCAGCAGAAGACTAGCGGCTAGCACAGATACGCAGTATTTT; d_call: TRBD2; clone_size: few; v_call: TRBV15; j_call: TRBJ2-3
cdr3_aa: CATNSLTGEQYF; cdr3_nt: TGTGCCACCAATTCCCTTACCGGTGAGCAGTACTTC; d_call: NA; clone_size: NA; v_call: TRBV15; j_call: TRBJ2-7
cdr3_aa: CASSYTRSSEGNEQFF; cdr3_nt: TGTGCCAGCAGTTACACAAGGTCTAGCGAGGGCAATGAGCAGTTCTTC; d_call: NA; clone_size: NA; v_call: TRBV5-4; j_call: TRBJ2-1
cdr3_aa: CASSLGVYNEQFF; cdr3_nt: TGTGCCAGCAGCCTCGGTGTTTACAATGAGCAGTTCTTC; d_call: NA; clone_size: few; v_call: TRBV14; j_call: TRBJ2-1
cdr3_aa: CASTLLAGGYEQYF; cdr3_nt: TGTGCCAGCACCCTCCTAGCGGGGGGCTACGAGCAGTACTTC; d_call: TRBD2; clone_size: NA; v_call: TRBV6-1; j_call: TRBJ2-7
cdr3_aa: CASSLGGSTEAFF; cdr3_nt: TGTGCCAGCAGTCTAGGGGGATCGACTGAAGCTTTCTTT; d_call: NA; clone_size: NA; v_call: TRBV28; j_call: TRBJ1-1
cdr3_aa: CASSVQGANTEAFF; cdr3_nt: TGTGCCAGCAGTGTACAGGGGGCGAACACTGAAGCTTTCTTT; d_call: TRBD1; clone_size: NA; v_call: TRBV9; j_call: TRBJ1-1
cdr3_aa: CAWSVFWTSGIINEQFF; cdr3_nt: TGTGCCTGGAGTGTATTTTGGACTAGCGGGATTATCAATGAGCAGTTCTTC; d_call: TRBD2; clone_size: NA; v_call: TRBV30; j_call: TRBJ2-1
cdr3_aa: CAWSASGNTEAFF; cdr3_nt: TGTGCCTGGAGCGCAAGCGGGAACACTGAAGCTTTCTTT; d_call: NA; clone_size: NA; v_call: TRBV30; j_call: TRBJ1-1
cdr3_aa: CASSQREYNEQFF; cdr3_nt: TGCGCCAGCTCGCAGCGGGAGTACAATGAGCAGTTCTTC; d_call: TRBD2; clone_size: NA; v_call: TRBV5-1; j_call: TRBJ2-1
cdr3_aa: CSVEGLANPETQYF; cdr3_nt: TGCAGCGTTGAGGGACTAGCTAATCCGGAGACCCAGTACTTC; d_call: TRBD2; clone_size: few; v_call: TRBV29-1; j_call: TRBJ2-5
cdr3_aa: CAWSVRWTGYDEAFF; cdr3_nt: TGTGCCTGGAGTGTCCGGTGGACAGGGTATGATGAAGCTTTCTTT; d_call: TRBD1; clone_size: few; v_call: TRBV30; j_call: TRBJ1-1
cdr3_aa: CASSKWTSDYQETQYF; cdr3_nt: TGTGCCAGCAGTAAATGGACTAGCGACTACCAAGAGACCCAGTACTTC; d_call: TRBD2; clone_size: few; v_call: TRBV14; j_call: TRBJ2-5
cdr3_aa: CASSAGLPYNEQFF; cdr3_nt: TGTGCCAGCAGTGCGGGACTTCCCTACAATGAGCAGTTCTTC; d_call: NA; clone_size: NA; v_call: TRBV25-1; j_call: TRBJ2-1
cdr3_aa: CASLTGGHQETQYF; cdr3_nt: TGTGCCAGCTTGACCGGGGGGCACCAAGAGACCCAGTACTTC; d_call: NA; clone_size: NA; v_call: TRBV18; j_call: TRBJ2-5